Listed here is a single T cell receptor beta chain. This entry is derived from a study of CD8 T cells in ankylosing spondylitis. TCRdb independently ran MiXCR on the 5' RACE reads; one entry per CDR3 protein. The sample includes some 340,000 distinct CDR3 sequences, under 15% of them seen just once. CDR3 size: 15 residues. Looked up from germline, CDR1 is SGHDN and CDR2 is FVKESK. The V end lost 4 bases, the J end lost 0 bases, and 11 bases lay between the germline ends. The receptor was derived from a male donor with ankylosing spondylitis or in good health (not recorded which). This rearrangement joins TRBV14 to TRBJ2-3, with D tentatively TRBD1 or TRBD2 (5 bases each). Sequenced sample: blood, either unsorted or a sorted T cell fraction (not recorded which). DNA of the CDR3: TGTGCCAGCAGCCTCGAGGGGACGAGCACAGATACGCAGTATTTT. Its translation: CASSLEGTSTDTQYF. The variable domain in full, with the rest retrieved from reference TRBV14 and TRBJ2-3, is EAGVTQFPSHSVIEKGQTVTLRCDPISGHDNLYWYRRVMGKEIKFLLHFVKESKQDESGMPNNRFLAERTGGTYSTLKVQPAELEDSGVYFCASSLEGTSTDTQYFGPGTRLTVL.